One T cell receptor (beta chain) is described in this entry. Its specificity is unknown. Data came from immunoSEQ multiplex PCR; TCRdb stores just in-frame clones and leaves some out. The data show under 45,000 clones, around 77% seen once. These data originate in a study of vaccination effects on CD4 cells after COVID-19. Expansion of antigen-specific CD4+ T cells with viral peptide pools was carried out by the ViraFEST assay before sequencing. Having been cultured for less than 12 days, the cells underwent CD4+ T cell isolation. Prior SARS-CoV-2 infection was absent in the vaccine recipients, as shown by negative nucleocapsid antibodies. Culturing of 1.5 million to 2.5 million PBMC per well took place with roughly 10 IU/ml IL-2 and 10 ug/ml peptides. In germline, CDR1 is KGHDR, CDR2 SFDVKD. V lost 4 bases to trimming and J lost 3 bases; unmatched junction nucleotides: 14. The CDR3 contains 18 residues.

Sequenced here: CD4+ T cells from PBMCs cultured with HCoV-NL63 spike peptides, sampled before COVID-19 vaccination. This clonotype originated in a human donor who received a COVID-19 vaccine. The rearrangement joins TRBV24-1 to TRBJ1-2, with 9 bases identical to TRBD1. CDR3 region: CATSETPGQGVLDYGYTF. DNA of the CDR3: TGTGCCACCAGTGAAACCCCGGGACAGGGCGTATTGGACTATGGCTACACCTTC.